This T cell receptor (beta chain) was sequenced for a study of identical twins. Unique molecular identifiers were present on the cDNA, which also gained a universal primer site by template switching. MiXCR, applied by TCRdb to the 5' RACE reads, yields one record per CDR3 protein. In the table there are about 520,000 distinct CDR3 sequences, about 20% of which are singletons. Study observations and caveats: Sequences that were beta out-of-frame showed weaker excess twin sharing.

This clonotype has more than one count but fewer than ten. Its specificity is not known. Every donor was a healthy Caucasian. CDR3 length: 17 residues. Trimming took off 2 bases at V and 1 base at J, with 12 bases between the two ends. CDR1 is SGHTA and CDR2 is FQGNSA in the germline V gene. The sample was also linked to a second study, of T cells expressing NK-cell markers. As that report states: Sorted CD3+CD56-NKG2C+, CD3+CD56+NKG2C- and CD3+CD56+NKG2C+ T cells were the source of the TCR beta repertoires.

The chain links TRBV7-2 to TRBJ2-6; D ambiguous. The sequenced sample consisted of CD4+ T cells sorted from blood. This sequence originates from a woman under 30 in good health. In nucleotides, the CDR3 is TGTGCCAGCAGCTTACGAAACTTGGGATCTGGGGCCAACGTCCTGACTTTC. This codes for CASSLRNLGSGANVLTF.